These 20 T cell receptor beta chains were sequenced from one sample in a study of T cells in tuberculosis. Clones were read by immunoSEQ multiplex PCR, and TCRdb kept only the in-frame ones, dropping some. This sample has approximately 100,000 clones, with about nine tenths found just once. After thawing and overnight rest, PBMC were stained with GMM-loaded CD1B tetramer, viability dye and anti-CD3 for sorting. The lipid loaded on the CD1B tetramers was C32 glucose monomycolate from Rhodococcus equi. The sequenced material came from CD1b-GMM tetramer-negative cells sorted from PBMCs. Source of these receptors: an adult woman with latent tuberculosis.

The J gene is TRBJ1-2, the V gene TRBV5-1, with TRBD1 matching over 7 bases. Germline-derived CDR1 and CDR2 are SGHRS and YFSETQ. V shed 1 base and J 6 bases; nucleotides not matched to a gene: 12. This CDR3 contains 16 residues. As DNA, the CDR3 is TGCGCCAGCAGCTTGAGACCGACAGGGAGAAAAGATGGCTACACCTTC. Protein product: CASSLRPTGRKDGYTF.

The rearrangement joins TRBV7-9 to TRBJ1-1; 7 bases agree with TRBD1. Germline assignment: CDR1 SEHNR and CDR2 FQNEAQ (reference sequence). The J segment lost 8 bases and the V segment lost 4 bases, leaving 4 bases of the junction unmatched. The CDR3 runs 12 residues. CDR3 nucleotides: TGTGCCAGCAGCTACGGGACAGCGGAAGCTTTCTTT. Encoded protein: CASSYGTAEAFF.

The chain has TRBV5-4 and TRBJ2-3, with D uncertain. From germline, CDR1 is SGHNT and CDR2 YYREEE (reference sequence). This CDR3 region has 12 residues. V was clipped by 4 bases and J by 10 bases, with 13 bases between them. CDR3 loop: CASSPTGWPQYF. The CDR3 DNA reads as TGTGCCAGCAGCCCGACCGGGTGGCCGCAGTATTTT.

The chain joins TRBV7-2 to TRBJ2-5; possible D gene TRBD2, 6 bases. CDR3 length equals 14 residues. Germline V gives CDR1 SGHTA, CDR2 FQGNSA. Trimming shortened V by 1 base and J by 5 bases, and 11 bases separated the two germline ends. As DNA, the CDR3 is TGTGCCAGCAGCTTAGTAGGAGGGGTGGAGACCCAGTACTTC. It translates to CASSLVGGVETQYF.

The chain employs TRBV14 and TRBJ1-2; D may be TRBD1 (6 bases). This CDR3 comprises 13 residues. Germline lookup yields CDR1 SGHDN and CDR2 FVKESK. V lost 5 bases, J lost 1 base, and 8 bases lay in between. The CDR3 region is CASSFRGNYGYTF. The CDR3 nucleotides read TGTGCCAGCAGCTTCAGGGGTAACTATGGCTACACCTTC. Using reference TRBV14 and TRBJ1-2 for the parts outside the CDR3, the full variable domain is EAGVTQFPSHSVIEKGQTVTLRCDPISGHDNLYWYRRVMGKEIKFLLHFVKESKQDESGMPNNRFLAERTGGTYSTLKVQPAELEDSGVYFCASSFRGNYGYTFGSGTRLTVV.

The rearrangement links TRBV11-3 to TRBJ1-1, with D perhaps TRBD1 (6 bases). The CDR3 spans 13 residues. The V and J ends lost 8 bases and 1 base respectively, with 11 bases between them. Germline V lookup: CDR1 SGHNT, CDR2 YENEEA. The CDR3 sequence is CASARGANTEAFF. The DNA of the CDR3 is TGTGCCAGCGCACGGGGGGCGAACACTGAAGCTTTCTTT.

J is TRBJ1-2 and V is TRBV7-2; the D is unclear. Germline V CDR1 and CDR2: SGHTA, FQGNSA. V lost 5 bases to trimming and J lost 0 bases, with 10 bases between them. This CDR3 contains 14 residues. Here the CDR3 reads CASSPTGTNYGYTF. The CDR3 nucleotides read TGTGCCAGCAGCCCGACGGGAACTAACTATGGCTACACCTTC.

CDR3: CARSLGLARGHEQFF. The CDR3 DNA follows: TGTGCCAGAAGCTTGGGACTAGCTCGGGGCCATGAGCAGTTCTTC. The gene calls are TRBV5-3 and TRBJ2-1; 7 bases agree with TRBD2. TRBV5-3 is given ORF status, its function remaining uncertain. V was clipped by 0 bases and J by 8 bases; unmatched bases: 8. The CDR3 runs to 15 residues.

The rearrangement joins TRBV6-6 to TRBJ1-4, with D maybe TRBD1 (5 bases). Germline V lookup: CDR1 MNHNY, CDR2 SVGAGI (reference sequence). CDR3 length: 16 amino acids. V was trimmed by 0 bases and J by 0 bases, leaving 8 bases between them. CDR3 sequence (DNA): TGTGCCAGCAGTTACTCTACAGGTACAACTAATGAAAAACTGTTTTTT. Protein: CASSYSTGTTNEKLFF.

The chain employs TRBV10-3 and TRBJ2-1; 14 nucleotides match TRBD2. Germline V lookup: CDR1 ENHRY, CDR2 SYGVKD. The J segment lost 3 bases and the V segment lost 3 bases, leaving 10 bases of the junction unmatched. This CDR3 is built from 19 residues. The CDR3 DNA sequence: TGTGCCATCAGTGACGTAGGGACTAGCGGGGGTCTCAACTACAATGAGCAGTTCTTC. Translating gives CAISDVGTSGGLNYNEQFF.

The chain joins TRBV5-1 to TRBJ1-5; TRBD1 agrees at 8 bases. CDR1 is SGHRS and CDR2 is YFSETQ in the germline V gene. This CDR3 spans 15 amino acids. Unmatched junction bases numbered 4, after V lost 4 bases and J lost 1 base. In DNA, the CDR3 is TGCGCCAGCAGCCCGACAGGGGCCAGCAATCAGCCCCAGCATTTT. Protein product: CASSPTGASNQPQHF.

This clone turned up a few times. The CDR3 coding sequence is TGTGCCAGTAGTATAAGACAGGGTTCAGATACGCAGTATTTT. Translated: CASSIRQGSDTQYF. The gene calls are TRBV19 and TRBJ2-3; TRBD1 aligns across 7 bases. The junction had 3 bases not matched to a gene; V was cut back by 2 bases and J by 4 bases. The CDR3 has 14 amino acids. Per the germline V gene, CDR1 is LNHDA and CDR2 is SQIVND (reference sequence).

The chain combines TRBV4-1 with TRBJ2-7; 9 bases are shared with TRBD2. The CDR3 loop spans 18 amino acids. Per the germline V gene, CDR1 is MGHRA and CDR2 is YSYEKL. V was pared by 0 bases and J by 2 bases, with 11 bases of the junction left unmatched. CDR3: CASSQEGTRLAGTYEQYV. CDR3 sequence (DNA): TGCGCCAGCAGCCAAGAGGGGACGCGCCTAGCGGGGACCTACGAGCAGTACGTC.

This clone was found once. The J gene is TRBJ2-1, the V gene TRBV7-2; 8 nucleotides align to TRBD2. Germline V gives CDR1 SGHTA, CDR2 FQGNSA. This CDR3 is built from 17 residues. V dropped 2 bases and J dropped 3; count of bases not matched to a gene: 9. This CDR3 is CASSLNPGGDLYNEQFF. CDR3 DNA sequence: TGTGCCAGCAGCTTAAATCCGGGAGGGGACCTCTACAATGAGCAGTTCTTC.

The chain couples TRBV14 to TRBJ2-5, with a tentative D call TRBD2 (5 bases). The better agreement between TRBJ2-7 and the DNA end casts doubt on the J call. This CDR3 comprises 15 residues. CDR1 is SGHDN and CDR2 is FVKESK in the germline V gene. The CDR3 is CASSQEVHSSYEQYF. In DNA, the CDR3 is TGTGCCAGCAGCCAGGAGGTACATAGCTCCTACGAGCAGTACTTC.

This chain links TRBV12-5 with TRBJ2-2, with 9 nucleotides matching TRBD2. The J segment lost 6 bases and the V segment lost 4 bases, leaving 6 bases of the junction unmatched. The CDR3 covers 15 residues. Germline V gene data show CDR1 as LGHNT and CDR2 as FRNRAP. CDR3 sequence reads: CASGSLAGGSGELFF. The CDR3 coding sequence is TGTGCTAGTGGTTCCCTGGCGGGGGGGTCCGGGGAGCTGTTTTTT.

J is TRBJ2-7 and V is TRBV5-4; 7 bases line up with TRBD2. The CDR3 runs 16 residues. Trimming took 5 bases from V and 3 from J; bases not matched to a gene: 14. Germline V lookup: CDR1 SGHNT, CDR2 YYREEE (reference sequence). The chain's CDR3 is CASSRPGPRGVYEQYF. The DNA of the CDR3 is TGTGCCAGCAGTCGCCCCGGTCCCCGGGGGGTCTACGAGCAGTACTTC.

The chain combines TRBV7-9 with TRBJ1-2, with D perhaps matching TRBD1 (6 bases). Germline CDR1 is SEHNR and CDR2 is FQNEAQ (reference sequence). This CDR3 comprises 13 residues. With 5 bases removed from V and 4 bases from J, the gap between germline ends came to 11 bases. The CDR3 region has the DNA TGTGCCAGCAGCGACCGGACAGCCTATGGCTACACCTTC. Translated: CASSDRTAYGYTF.

The V gene is TRBV5-4, the J gene TRBJ2-3; the match to TRBD1 covers 8 bases. Germline values: CDR1 SGHNT, CDR2 YYREEE (reference sequence). V lost 1 base and J lost 4; bases outside the gene matches: 5. The CDR3 is 15 residues long. In nucleotides, the CDR3 is TGTGCCAGCAGCTTGCAGGGGGCGCGCGCAGATACGCAGTATTTT. This translates into CASSLQGARADTQYF.

This rearrangement joins TRBV27 to TRBJ2-7; a possible D gene is TRBD2 (6 bases). This CDR3 has 15 amino acids. The ends were cut back, 6 bases at V and 2 bases at J, with 17 bases in the middle. The germline CDR1 and CDR2 sequences are MNHEY and SMNVEV (reference sequence). This CDR3 is CASRSAGGKAYEQYF. For the CDR3, the DNA is TGTGCCAGCAGATCCGCTGGGGGGAAGGCCTACGAGCAGTACTTC.